This passage covers 2 T cell receptor beta chains from one sample sequenced in a study of cytomegalovirus exposure and HLA in healthy donors. The primer mix had 60 Vbeta and 13 Jbeta primers. Libraries were prepared by immunoSEQ multiplex PCR; TCRdb keeps only in-frame clonotypes and omits some of them. In total, the table holds under 70,000 clones. The sequencing input was PBMCs. Source of these receptors: a man aged 45-60 years in good health and CMV-seropositive.

The gene calls are TRBV19 and TRBJ2-3; TRBD2 matches at 8 bases. The CDR3 contains 16 residues. Germline V lookup: CDR1 LNHDA, CDR2 SQIVND (reference sequence). V trimming: 7 bases; J trimming: 5 bases; junction bases outside the gene matches: 14. CDR3 nucleotide sequence: TGTGCCAGTACCACAATCGGCAGGGCGGGGGGAGATACGCAGTATTTT. It specifies CASTTIGRAGGDTQYF.

V gene TRBV7-9 combines with J gene TRBJ1-3; D perhaps matches TRBD1 (6 bases). Per germline, CDR1 SEHNR and CDR2 FQNEAQ (reference sequence). The CDR3 spans 16 residues. V lost 4 bases and J lost 4, with 17 bases in between. CDR3 loop: CASSSLGGAGGNTIYF. The CDR3 nucleotides read TGTGCCAGCAGCTCCCTGGGGGGGGCAGGAGGAAACACCATATATTTT.